This T cell receptor (beta chain) originates from a study of blood T cell repertoires in COVID-19. In the study overall: Acute and convalescent COVID-19 specimens originated in the United States, Italy and Spain. PBMCs, B-cell-depleted T cells, or T cells were the source of the cDNA or gDNA that made up the material.

Per the study methods: Amplified reference gene primers provided the basis for estimating nucleated cell counts. Clones were read by immunoSEQ multiplex PCR, and TCRdb kept only the in-frame ones, dropping some. That table gives V, J and clone size, and the DNA gave D and trimming. The sample contains about 42,000 clones, approximately 86% of which appear only once. The V gene's germline CDR1 is LNHDA and CDR2 SQIVND (reference sequence). The V end was cut by 7 bases, the J end by 2 bases, with 15 bases between. The length of the CDR3 is 16 residues. Input material: peripheral blood. The chain has TRBV19 and TRBJ2-6, with D tentatively TRBD1 (6 bases). This TCR was sampled from a human donor in a cohort sampled during active COVID-19. DNA of the CDR3: TGTGCCAGTAAATCGGACAGACATACTGGGGCCAACGTCCTGACTTTC. The encoded protein is CASKSDRHTGANVLTF. Full variable domain (missing parts from reference TRBV19 and TRBJ2-6): DGGITQSPKYLFRKEGQNVTLSCEQNLNHDAMYWYRQDPGQGLRLIYYSQIVNDFQKGDIAEGYSVSREKKESFPLTVTSAQKNPTAFYLCASKSDRHTGANVLTFGAGSRLTVL.